This TCR beta chain was identified during a study of blood T cells in healthy people across ages. Donors ranged from about 6 to 90 years old and were healthy Caucasians in Russia. Around 10 milliliters of peripheral blood were drawn from each donor. Study-level findings and limits: Aged donors had fewer naive CD4+ cells and lower diversity than long-lived donors.

The CDR3 extends over 16 amino acids. Deletions cut 1 base from V and 3 bases from J, with 17 bases between. Germline V gene lookup returns CDR1 SGHRS and CDR2 YFSETQ. Through a sample-barcoded 5' primer and a J-beta primer mix, a second PCR was run for roughly 7 to 12 cycles. TCRdb independently ran MiXCR on the 5' RACE reads; one entry per CDR3 protein. This sample has about 750,000 distinct CDR3 sequences; about 48% occur once, and the top ten carry approximately 41%. Regarding this clonotype: Its antigen remains unidentified.

Sequenced material: blood. This receptor was obtained from a man older than 75 in good health. The chain links TRBV5-1 to TRBJ2-7; D might be TRBD2 (6 bases). DNA for the CDR3: TGCGCCAGCAGCTTGTCGTCGTGGGACTTGAACTACGAGCAGTACTTC. Its protein product is CASSLSSWDLNYEQYF. The entire variable domain, with the rest obtained from reference TRBV5-1 and TRBJ2-7, is as follows: KAGVTQTPRYLIKTRGQQVTLSCSPISGHRSVSWYQQTPGQGLQFLFEYFSETQRNKGNFPGRFSGRQFSNSRSEMNVSTLELGDSALYLCASSLSSWDLNYEQYFGPGTRLTVT.